Only one count was recorded for the clone carrying this TCR beta chain. Antigen: not known. PCR was performed using 60 Vbeta and 13 Jbeta primers. The method was immunoSEQ multiplex PCR; TCRdb's version includes in-frame clones alone and lacks a portion of them. The data show over 150,000 clones, 79% seen once. The CDR3 covers 15 residues. Germline V lookup: CDR1 LNHDA, CDR2 SQIVND (reference sequence). V shed 5 bases and J shed 6 bases, with 20 bases lying between them. This entry belongs to a study of cytomegalovirus exposure and HLA in healthy donors. Points from the study as a whole: Several of the most significant clusters appeared, in a later analysis, to be linked to common viral pathogens. Under in vitro conditions, a few CMV-associated chains were confirmed as specific for CMV antigens. Available immune exposure information covered CMV serostatus only.

Nominally healthy donors provided the samples, though records likely missed some immune exposures. This sequence joins TRBV19 and TRBJ2-7; D possibly corresponds to TRBD2 (8 bases). The specimen was PBMCs. The clonotype originates from a middle-aged man in good health and CMV-seronegative. DNA of the CDR3: TGTGCCAGTAGTCCACCAGGGGGACTAGGGTTCGAGCAGTACTTC. Protein: CASSPPGGLGFEQYF.